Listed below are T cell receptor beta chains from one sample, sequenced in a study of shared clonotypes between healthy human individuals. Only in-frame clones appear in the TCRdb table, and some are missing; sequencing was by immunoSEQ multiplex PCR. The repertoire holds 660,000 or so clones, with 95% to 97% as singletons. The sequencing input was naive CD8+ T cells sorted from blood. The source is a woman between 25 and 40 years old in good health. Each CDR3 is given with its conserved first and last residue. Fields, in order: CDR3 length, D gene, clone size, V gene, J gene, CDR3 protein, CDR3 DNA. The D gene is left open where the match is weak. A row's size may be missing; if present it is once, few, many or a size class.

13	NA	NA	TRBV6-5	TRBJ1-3	CASSPDAGNTIYF	TGTGCCAGCAGTCCGGACGCCGGAAACACCATATATTTT
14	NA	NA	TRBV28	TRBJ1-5	CASKAGLIVGPQHF	TGTGCCAGCAAGGCAGGGTTGATTGTAGGGCCCCAGCATTTT
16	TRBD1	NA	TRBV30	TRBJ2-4	CAWSSRTGSAKNIQYF	TGTGCCTGGAGTTCCCGGACAGGCTCTGCCAAAAACATTCAGTACTTC
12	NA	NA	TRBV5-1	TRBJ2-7	CASRQEFYEQYF	TGCGCCAGCCGGCAGGAGTTCTACGAGCAGTACTTC
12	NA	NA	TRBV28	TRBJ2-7	CASSLGRGEQYF	TGTGCCAGCAGTTTAGGTCGGGGCGAGCAGTACTTC
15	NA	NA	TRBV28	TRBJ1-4	CASSYTGRKNEKLFF	TGTGCCAGCAGTTATACCGGACGGAAAAATGAAAAACTGTTTTTT
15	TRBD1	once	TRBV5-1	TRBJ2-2	CASSLWDRGTGELFF	TGCGCCAGCAGCTTGTGGGACAGGGGTACCGGGGAGCTGTTTTTT
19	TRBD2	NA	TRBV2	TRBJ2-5	CASTQLAGVEHPGLETQYF	TGTGCCAGCACTCAACTAGCGGGAGTGGAACACCCGGGTTTGGAGACCCAGTACTTC
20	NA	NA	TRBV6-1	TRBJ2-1	CASSEGVGPYIPSSYNEQFF	TGTGCCAGCAGTGAAGGTGTAGGGCCCTACATCCCGAGCTCCTACAATGAGCAGTTCTTC
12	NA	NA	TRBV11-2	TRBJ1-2	CASSLTGSGYTF	TGTGCCAGCAGCTTAACCGGGAGCGGCTACACCTTC
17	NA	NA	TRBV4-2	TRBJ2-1	CASSQDDLSRAYNEQFF	TGTGCCAGCAGCCAAGATGACCTATCCCGGGCCTACAATGAGCAGTTCTTC
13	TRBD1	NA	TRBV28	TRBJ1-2	CASSLFFKGAIAF	TGTGCCAGCAGTTTATTTTTCAAGGGGGCGATAGCCTTC
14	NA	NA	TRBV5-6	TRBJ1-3	CASSLWGSGNTIYF	TGTGCCAGCAGCTTGTGGGGGTCCGGAAACACCATATATTTT
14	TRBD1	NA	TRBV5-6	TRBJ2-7	CASSFGTGLYEQYF	TGTGCCAGCAGCTTCGGGACAGGGCTTTACGAGCAGTACTTC
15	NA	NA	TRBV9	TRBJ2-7	CASSPRHPGDHEQYF	TGTGCCAGCAGCCCTCGGCACCCGGGAGATCACGAGCAGTACTTC
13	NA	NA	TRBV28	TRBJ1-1	CASSLSHYTEAFF	TGTGCCAGCAGTTTATCACACTACACTGAAGCTTTCTTT
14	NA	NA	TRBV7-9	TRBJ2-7	CASSRRGETYEQYF	TGTGCCAGCAGCCGAAGGGGGGAAACCTACGAGCAGTACTTC
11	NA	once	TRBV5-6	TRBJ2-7	CASSSLGEQYF	TGTGCCAGCAGCTCCTTGGGCGAGCAGTACTTC
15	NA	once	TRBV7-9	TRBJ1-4	CASSLGSGVEEKLFF	TGTGCCAGCAGCTTAGGGTCAGGGGTGGAGGAAAAACTGTTTTTT
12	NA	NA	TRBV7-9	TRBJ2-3	CASRIKQGAQYF	TGTGCCAGCAGGATCAAACAGGGTGCGCAGTATTTT
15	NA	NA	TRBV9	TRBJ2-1	CASSVAGISYNEQFF	TGTGCCAGCAGCGTAGCGGGGATATCCTACAATGAGCAGTTCTTC
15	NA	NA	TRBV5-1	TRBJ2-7	CASSLSQGPYGEQYF	TGCGCCAGCAGCTTGTCCCAGGGACCATACGGCGAGCAGTACTTC
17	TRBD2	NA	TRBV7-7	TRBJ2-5	CASSPGTSGLYQETQYF	TGTGCCAGCAGCCCCGGTACTAGCGGGCTGTACCAAGAGACCCAGTACTTC
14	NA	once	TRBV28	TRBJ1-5	CASSLQGQNQPQHF	TGTGCCAGCAGTTTACAGGGGCAGAATCAGCCCCAGCATTTT
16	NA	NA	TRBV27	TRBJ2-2	CASSLTGTLNTGELFF	TGTGCCAGCAGCCTAACCGGGACTCTAAACACCGGGGAGCTGTTTTTT
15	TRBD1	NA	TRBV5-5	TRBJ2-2	CASSPGTGVTGELFF	TGTGCCAGCAGTCCCGGGACAGGGGTGACCGGGGAGCTGTTTTTT
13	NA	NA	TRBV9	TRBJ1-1	CASSVGGDTEAFF	TGTGCCAGCAGCGTAGGTGGGGACACTGAAGCTTTCTTT
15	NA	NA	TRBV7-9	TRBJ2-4	CASSTNRGGRNIQYF	TGTGCCAGCAGCACTAACAGGGGAGGTAGAAACATTCAGTACTTC
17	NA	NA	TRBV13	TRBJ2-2	CASSSTSTPGNTGELFF	TGTGCCAGCAGTTCTACTAGCACTCCGGGGAACACCGGGGAGCTGTTTTTT
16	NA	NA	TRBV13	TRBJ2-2	CASSLGLVENTGELFF	TGTGCCAGCAGCTTAGGGCTTGTGGAGAACACCGGGGAGCTGTTTTTT
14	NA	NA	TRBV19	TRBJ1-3	CASVGPYDRNTIYF	TGTGCCAGTGTGGGCCCTTACGACAGAAACACCATATATTTT
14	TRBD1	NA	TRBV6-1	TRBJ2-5	CASSEEGGGKTQYF	TGTGCCAGCAGTGAAGAAGGGGGCGGAAAGACCCAGTACTTC
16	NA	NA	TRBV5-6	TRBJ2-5	CASSLAGVAGQETQYF	TGTGCCAGCAGCTTGGCGGGGGTGGCGGGGCAAGAGACCCAGTACTTC
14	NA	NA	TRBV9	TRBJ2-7	CASSVGGVAYEQYF	TGTGCCAGCAGCGTAGGGGGGGTGGCGTACGAGCAGTACTTC
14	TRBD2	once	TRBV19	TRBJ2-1	CASTPGLDYNEQFF	TGTGCCAGTACCCCGGGACTAGACTACAATGAGCAGTTCTTC
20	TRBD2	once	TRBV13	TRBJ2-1	CASSPLTSGRAHRSYNEQFF	TGTGCCAGCAGCCCCCTTACTAGCGGGAGGGCCCACCGCTCCTACAATGAGCAGTTCTTC
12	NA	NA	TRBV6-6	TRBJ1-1	CASSSTDTEAFF	TGTGCCAGCAGTTCTACGGACACTGAAGCTTTCTTT
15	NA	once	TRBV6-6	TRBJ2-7	CASSYASGISYEQYF	TGTGCCAGCAGTTACGCCAGCGGTATCTCCTACGAGCAGTACTTC
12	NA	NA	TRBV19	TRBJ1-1	CASLGQSTEAFF	TGTGCCAGTTTAGGACAGTCCACTGAAGCTTTCTTT
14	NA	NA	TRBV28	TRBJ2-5	CASTLQDYQETQYF	TGTGCCAGCACTCTTCAGGACTATCAAGAGACCCAGTACTTC
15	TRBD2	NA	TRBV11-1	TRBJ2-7	CASSQSSGRADEQYF	TGTGCCAGCAGCCAATCTAGCGGGAGGGCCGACGAGCAGTACTTC
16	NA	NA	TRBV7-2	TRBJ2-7	CASSPRSGTGPYEQYF	TGTGCCAGCAGCCCCCGGAGCGGGACAGGACCCTACGAGCAGTACTTC
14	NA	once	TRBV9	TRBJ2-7	CASSVVSNSYEQYF	TGTGCCAGCAGCGTAGTTTCTAACTCCTACGAGCAGTACTTC
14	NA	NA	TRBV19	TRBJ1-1	CASGNLGVEAEAFF	TGTGCCAGTGGTAACCTGGGGGTGGAGGCTGAAGCTTTCTTT
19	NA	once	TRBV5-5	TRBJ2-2	CASSLITPGPGLNTGELFF	TGTGCCAGCAGCTTGATAACCCCTGGGCCGGGGCTGAACACCGGGGAGCTGTTTTTT
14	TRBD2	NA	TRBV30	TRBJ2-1	CAWEVGAGYNEQFF	TGTGCCTGGGAGGTGGGAGCGGGATACAATGAGCAGTTCTTC
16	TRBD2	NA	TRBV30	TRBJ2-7	CAFNPTSGRHSYEQYF	TGTGCCTTCAACCCTACTAGCGGGAGGCACTCCTACGAGCAGTACTTC
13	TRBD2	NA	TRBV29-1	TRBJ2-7	CSVATSGRYEQYF	TGCAGCGTTGCTACTAGCGGGAGGTACGAGCAGTACTTC
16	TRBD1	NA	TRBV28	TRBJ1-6	CASSLPGQGVNSPLHF	TGTGCCAGCAGTTTACCGGGACAGGGGGTGAATTCACCCCTCCACTTT
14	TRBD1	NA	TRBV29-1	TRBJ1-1	CSAGTGQRNTEAFF	TGCAGCGCGGGGACAGGCCAACGGAACACTGAAGCTTTCTTT
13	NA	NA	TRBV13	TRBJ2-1	CASSVISGHEQFF	TGTGCCAGCAGCGTCATCTCCGGCCATGAGCAGTTCTTC
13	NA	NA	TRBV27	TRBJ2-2	CASSLIAVGELFF	TGTGCCAGCAGTCTCATAGCGGTCGGGGAGCTGTTTTTT
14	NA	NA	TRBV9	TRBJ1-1	CASTEGGSDTEAFF	TGTGCCAGCACCGAGGGAGGGAGTGACACTGAAGCTTTCTTT
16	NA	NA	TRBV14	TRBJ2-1	CASSQDRGRPYNEQFF	TGTGCCAGCAGCCAAGATAGGGGCCGCCCGTACAATGAGCAGTTCTTC
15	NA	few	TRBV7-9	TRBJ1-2	CASSLVKGEGYGYTF	TGTGCCAGCAGCTTAGTGAAGGGCGAGGGCTATGGCTACACCTTC